What follows describes a single T cell receptor (beta chain). Its antigen is still unknown. No qualities accompany the bases; no much larger clone lies one base away. This sample is part of a study of CD8 T cells in Susac syndrome (dated by TCRdb to between 2018 and 2021). Context from the whole study: Of the Susac syndrome patients who were sequenced, 8 or 9 were in clinical remission while 5 or 6 had clinically active disease. At blood withdrawal, Susac syndrome patients were therapy-naive, treated with corticosteroids (with IVIg additionally given to some), or treated with IVIg alone. The study used repertoire sequencing to test whether antigen drove CD8+ T cell activation and differentiation in Susac syndrome.

RNA was extracted using the RNeasy kit, and about 0.45 to 1 ug of the RNA was reverse transcribed with random hexamers. The immunoSEQ multiplex PCR assay, covering 54 Vbeta and 13 Jbeta segments, was used to amplify TCR beta CDR3 regions. PCR amplification bias was corrected by using a synthetic template baseline for primer optimization and computational correction. The published analysis was carried out like this. Reads were assigned to V, D and J genes according to IMGT and analyzed in immunoSEQ Analyzer, with only productive sequences retained. To calculate clonality, Shannon entropy was normalized by log2 of the number of productive unique sequences and then subtracted from one. For each patient and control, public and private clones were evaluated among the 100 most prevalent clones. A clone was defined as Susac-specific if it was absent from the healthy and MS cohorts, from some 1,100 published viral clones and from other ImmuneACCESS disease sequences. Through fastp at Q25 and MiXCR, TCRdb rebuilt clones from the public reads, retaining in-frame beta chains. Identical CDR3 protein sequences are pooled into one entry, listed with their most common genes and DNA. V and J calls and clone size were set by TCRdb, not the authors. The sample records tens of thousands of distinct CDR3 sequences, roughly 94% of which are singletons. The ten most abundant clones make up around 0.33% of the sample.

Peripheral blood CD8+ and CD4+ T cells from healthy donors, Susac syndrome patients and multiple sclerosis patients were profiled using high-throughput TCR beta sequencing. The Susac syndrome patients fulfilled recently defined diagnostic criteria for definite or probable disease. Bulk CD8+ and CD4+ T cells were purified magnetically by negative isolation, whereas CD8+ TEMRA cells were enriched by FACS. Blood was collected in EDTA tubes and processed within 24 hours, with PBMCs isolated through density gradient centrifugation. PBMCs intended for TCR sequencing were cryopreserved in liquid nitrogen and were subsequently thawed in a 37 degrees C water bath. The sorted or isolated CD4+, CD8+ and CD8+ TEMRA cells had a purity of 90% or higher. The junction shows trimming of 8 bases on V and 3 bases on J, plus 8 bases between the germline ends. Via the germline V gene (reference sequence), CDR1 is GTSNPN and CDR2 SVGIG. Inclusive of the bounding cysteine and phenylalanine, the CDR3 is 10 residues long. Of all the DNA, just the CDR3 is kept, 30 bases in frame from base 1.

Study-level results and caveats: The number of individuals in the TCR sequencing and HLA analysis was recognized as being relatively small. No clonal expansion was detected in the CD4+ T cell repertoire of Susac syndrome patients.

The chain is assembled from TRBV30 and TRBJ2-7; perhaps TRBD1 is the D gene, with 6 bases matching. Sequenced input: CD4+ T cells from PBMCs. The sequence came from a human donor with Susac syndrome. The nucleotides are TGTGCCCAAGGGGGCTACGAGCAGTACTTC. It codes for CAQGGYEQYF.